These 11 T cell receptor beta chains came from one sample sequenced in a study of blood T cell repertoires in COVID-19. TCRdb keeps only in-frame clones here, not all; method: immunoSEQ multiplex PCR. The table has some 270,000 clones, about 80% seen once; the top ten hold around 16%. The sequencing input was peripheral blood. These receptors were taken from a person between 65 and 79 years old with COVID-19, enrolled during active disease.

This chain links TRBV6-5 with TRBJ2-5; D perhaps matches TRBD2 (6 bases). The V end lost 4 bases, the J end lost 5 bases, and 14 bases lay between the germline ends. This CDR3 region has 14 residues. The germline V gene encodes CDR1 MNHEY and CDR2 SVGAGI. CDR3 residues: CASSSPGGGETQYF. The CDR3 DNA is TGTGCCAGCAGTTCCCCGGGTGGGGGGGAGACCCAGTACTTC.

The V call is TRBV5-6, the J call TRBJ1-2; 7 bases match TRBD1. V lost 4 bases to trimming and J lost 8 bases; unmatched junction nucleotides: 17. Germline V CDR1 and CDR2: SGHDT, YYEEEE. The CDR3 length is 16 residues. CDR3 region: CASSPTTDRVFGGYTF. CDR3 nucleotide sequence: TGTGCCAGCAGCCCAACGACTGACAGGGTGTTCGGCGGCTACACCTTC. Combining the CDR3 with reference TRBV5-6 and TRBJ1-2 gives the whole variable domain DAGVTQSPTHLIKTRGQQVTLRCSPKSGHDTVSWYQQALGQGPQFIFQYYEEEERQRGNFPDRFSGHQFPNYSSELNVNALLLGDSALYLCASSPTTDRVFGGYTFGSGTRLTVV.

V and J are TRBV27 and TRBJ2-1; D may be TRBD2 (6 bases). V lost 5 bases, J lost 5 bases, and 10 bases lay in between. Germline V gene data show CDR1 as MNHEY and CDR2 as SMNVEV (reference sequence). The CDR3 consists of 13 residues. The CDR3 nucleotides are TGTGCCAGCAGTAGCTGGGGGGACAATGAGCAGTTCTTC. It yields the protein CASSSWGDNEQFF.

This sequence joins TRBV15 and TRBJ2-5; maybe TRBD2 (7 bases). The V end was cut by 5 bases, the J end by 4 bases, with 14 bases between. The CDR3 is 14 amino acids. In germline, CDR1 is LNHNV, CDR2 YYDKDF (reference sequence). The CDR3 DNA follows: TGTGCCACCAGCCTGGGGGGGGCACTAGAGACCCAGTACTTC. Its protein product is CATSLGGALETQYF.

The CDR3 DNA reads TGTGCCATCACCTCCCGGGAGCTCAAAAAGGACTATGGAAACACCATATATTTT. Residues: CAITSRELKKDYGNTIYF. The chain joins TRBV10-3 to TRBJ1-3; no reliable D call. In germline, CDR1 is ENHRY, CDR2 SYGVKD. The CDR3 runs to 18 residues. Trimming took 7 bases from V and 3 from J, leaving 25 bases between them.

This chain connects TRBV2 to TRBJ1-5; D is unclear. This CDR3 has 14 amino acids. Germline CDR1 SNHLY, CDR2 FYNNEI. The ends were cut back, 5 bases at V and 2 bases at J, with 10 bases in the middle. CDR3 bases: TGTGCCAGCAGTTCCGGGAATCGCAATCAGCCCCAGCATTTT. Protein sequence: CASSSGNRNQPQHF. The full variable domain, its missing parts supplied by reference TRBV2 and TRBJ1-5, is EPEVTQTPSHQVTQMGQEVILRCVPISNHLYFYWYRQILGQKVEFLVSFYNNEISEKSEIFDDQFSVERPDGSNFTLKIRSTKLEDSAMYFCASSSGNRNQPQHFGDGTRLSIL.

The J gene is TRBJ1-4, the V gene TRBV4-1; perhaps TRBD1 as D (5 bases). This CDR3 contains 14 residues. From germline, CDR1 is MGHRA and CDR2 YSYEKL. The V and J ends lost 8 bases and 0 bases respectively, with 10 bases between them. CDR3 nucleotide sequence: TGCGCCAGCGGTACAGGTTCAACTAATGAAAAACTGTTTTTT. The encoded protein is CASGTGSTNEKLFF.

This clone has a single count. V and J are TRBV6-5 and TRBJ2-7, with TRBD1 matching 9 bases. Unmatched junction bases numbered 9, after V lost 0 bases and J lost 6 bases. Germline loops: CDR1 MNHEY, CDR2 SVGAGI. The CDR3 is made up of 16 amino acids. The CDR3 region has the DNA TGTGCCAGCAGTTACTCTATGGGACAGGGACGTTCCGAGCAGTACTTC. Protein sequence: CASSYSMGQGRSEQYF.

The genes are TRBV28 and TRBJ2-1; the D gene is possibly TRBD1 (6 bases). V shed 2 bases and J shed 10 bases, with 15 bases lying between them. The CDR3 loop spans 14 amino acids. The germline CDR1 and CDR2 sequences are MDHEN and SYDVKM. In DNA form, the CDR3 reads TGTGCCAGCAGTTTACTCAGGGGAGCTGAAGAGCAGTTCTTC. The encoded protein is CASSLLRGAEEQFF.

CDR3 residues: CASSPPGERSNEQFF. Here the CDR3 DNA reads TGTGCCAGCAGCCCCCCCGGGGAGAGGTCGAATGAGCAGTTCTTC. This chain links TRBV7-6 with TRBJ2-1; tentative D call: TRBD2 (5 bases). Germline CDR1 reads SGHVS; CDR2 reads FNYEAQ. The germline V and J ends were trimmed by 5 bases and 7 bases, with 18 bases remaining between them. CDR3 length: 15 amino acids.

This chain connects TRBV2 to TRBJ2-7, with D maybe TRBD2 (7 bases). The germline V and J ends were trimmed by 6 bases and 3 bases, with 27 bases remaining between them. The CDR3 is 18 residues long. The V gene's germline CDR1 is SNHLY and CDR2 FYNNEI. The CDR3 DNA follows: TGTGCCAGCAGAATAACCGGGACAAAGACTAGCTCCTTCTACGAGCAGTACTTC. Its protein product is CASRITGTKTSSFYEQYF.